This TCR beta chain stems from a study of PD-1 blockade in classical Hodgkin lymphoma. Germline values: CDR1 SGDLS, CDR2 YYNGEE. The V and J ends lost 7 bases and 5 bases respectively, with 16 bases between them. There are 13 residues in the CDR3. Relapse after autologous stem cell transplantation occurred in every patient, and brentuximab vedotin exposure varied. Isolation of CD8+ T cells from thawed PBMCs used magnetic negative selection. Repertoires were generated with immunoSEQ multiplex PCR, while TCRdb's copy carries only in-frame clones and drops some. The sample includes 12,000 or so clones, more than 70% seen only once; the top ten take approximately 39%.

This receptor was obtained from a human donor with classical Hodgkin lymphoma. The rearrangement joins TRBV9 to TRBJ2-7; D may be TRBD1 or TRBD2 (5 bases each). Source: CD8+ T cells from blood, taken at baseline. CDR3: CASGPGYGDEQYF. In DNA form, the CDR3 reads TGTGCCAGCGGCCCAGGGTACGGGGACGAGCAGTACTTC.